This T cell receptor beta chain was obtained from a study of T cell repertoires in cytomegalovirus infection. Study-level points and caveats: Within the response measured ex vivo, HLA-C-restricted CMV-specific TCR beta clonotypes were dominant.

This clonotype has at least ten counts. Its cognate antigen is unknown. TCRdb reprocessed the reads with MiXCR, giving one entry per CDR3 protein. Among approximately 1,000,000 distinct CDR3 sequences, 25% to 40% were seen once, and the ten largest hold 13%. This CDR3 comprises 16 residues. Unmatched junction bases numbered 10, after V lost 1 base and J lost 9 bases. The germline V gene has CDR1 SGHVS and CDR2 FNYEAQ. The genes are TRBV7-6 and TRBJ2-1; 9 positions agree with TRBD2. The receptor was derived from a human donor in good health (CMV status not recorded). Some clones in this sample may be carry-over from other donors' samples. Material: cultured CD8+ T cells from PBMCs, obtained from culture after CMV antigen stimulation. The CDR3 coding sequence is TGTGCCAGCAGCTTAGTCCCCAGTGGGGGACTAGCTGAGCAGTTCTTC. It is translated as CASSLVPSGGLAEQFF.